This T cell receptor beta chain came from a study of blood T cell repertoires in COVID-19. V lost 6 bases and J 3 bases, leaving 8 bases between the germline ends. The CDR3 has 11 amino acids. CDR1 is SQVTM, CDR2 ANQGSEA, per germline. Libraries were prepared by immunoSEQ multiplex PCR; TCRdb keeps only in-frame clonotypes and omits some of them. The repertoire holds approximately 90,000 clones, with roughly 84% as singletons. The genes are TRBV29-1 and TRBJ1-1; D unresolved. The source material was peripheral blood. The TCR sequence derives from a woman of 80 years or more with active or convalescent COVID-19. CDR3 region: CSVAEYTEAFF. CDR3 in DNA: TGCAGCGTCGCGGAGTACACTGAAGCTTTCTTT.